Given below is one TCR beta chain in context. This sample is part of a study of T cells in Graves' hyperthyroidism and ophthalmopathy. This CDR3 region has 13 residues. Unmatched junction bases numbered 10, after V lost 7 bases and J lost 8 bases. Researchers took RNA transcripts and amplified the TCR beta CDR3 regions from them. A first-round RT-PCR of the TCR CDR3 used the HTBI primer set. TCRdb called the multiplex PCR reads again in MiXCR, with one record for every CDR3 protein. The sample gives about 480,000 distinct CDR3 sequences, roughly 14% of which show up once; around a sixth is in the top ten.

The chain employs TRBV12-3 or TRBV12-4 and TRBJ1-2; 7 nucleotides agree with TRBD1. The source material was blood. The sequence came from a woman under 30 with Graves' hyperthyroidism. The CDR3 sequence is CASTETGRRGYTF. DNA for the CDR3: TGTGCCAGCACCGAGACAGGGCGTCGAGGCTACACCTTC.